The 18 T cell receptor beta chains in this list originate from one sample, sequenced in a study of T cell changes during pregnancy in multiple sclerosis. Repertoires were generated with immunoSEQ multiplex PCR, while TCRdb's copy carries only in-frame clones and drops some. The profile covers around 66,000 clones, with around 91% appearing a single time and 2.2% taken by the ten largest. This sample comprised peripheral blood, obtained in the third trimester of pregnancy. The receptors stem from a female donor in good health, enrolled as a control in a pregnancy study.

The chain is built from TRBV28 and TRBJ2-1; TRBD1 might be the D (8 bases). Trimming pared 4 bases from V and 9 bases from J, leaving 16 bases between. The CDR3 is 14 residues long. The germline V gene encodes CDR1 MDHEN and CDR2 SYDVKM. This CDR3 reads CASSYYTGGAEQFF. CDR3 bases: TGTGCCAGCAGTTACTATACAGGGGGGGCTGAGCAGTTCTTC.

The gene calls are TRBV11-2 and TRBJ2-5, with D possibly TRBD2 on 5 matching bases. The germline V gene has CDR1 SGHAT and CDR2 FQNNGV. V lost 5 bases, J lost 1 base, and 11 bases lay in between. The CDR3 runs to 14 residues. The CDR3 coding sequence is TGTGCCAGCAGCCTAGGAGGTGGCCAAGAGACCCAGTACTTC. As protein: CASSLGGGQETQYF. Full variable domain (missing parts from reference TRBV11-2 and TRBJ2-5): EAGVAQSPRYKIIEKRQSVAFWCNPISGHATLYWYQQILGQGPKLLIQFQNNGVVDDSQLPKDRFSAERLKGVDSTLKIQPAKLEDSAVYLCASSLGGGQETQYFGPGTRLLVL.

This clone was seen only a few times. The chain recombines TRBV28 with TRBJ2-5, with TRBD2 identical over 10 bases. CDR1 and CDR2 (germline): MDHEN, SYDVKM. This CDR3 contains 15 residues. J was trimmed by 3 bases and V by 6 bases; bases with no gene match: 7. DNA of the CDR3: TGTGCCAGCAGCGGCCCTCTAGCGGGAGAAGAGACCCAGTACTTC. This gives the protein CASSGPLAGEETQYF.

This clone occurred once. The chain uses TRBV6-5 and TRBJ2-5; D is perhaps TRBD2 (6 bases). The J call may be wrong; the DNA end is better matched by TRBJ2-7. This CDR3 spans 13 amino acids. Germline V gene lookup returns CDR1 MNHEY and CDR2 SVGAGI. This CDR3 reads CASGLAGTYEQYF. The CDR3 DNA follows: TGTGCCAGCGGACTTGCGGGAACCTACGAGCAGTACTTC.

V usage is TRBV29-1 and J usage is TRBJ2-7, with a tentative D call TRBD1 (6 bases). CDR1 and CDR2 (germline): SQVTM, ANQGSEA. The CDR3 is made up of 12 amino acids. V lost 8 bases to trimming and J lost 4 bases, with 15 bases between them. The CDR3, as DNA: TGCAGCTTCCGGGACACCCGTTACGAGCAGTACTTC. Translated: CSFRDTRYEQYF.

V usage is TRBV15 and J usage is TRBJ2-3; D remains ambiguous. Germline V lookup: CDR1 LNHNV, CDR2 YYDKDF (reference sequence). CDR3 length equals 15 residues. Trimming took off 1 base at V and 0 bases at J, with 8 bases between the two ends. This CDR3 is CATSRGNESTDTQYF. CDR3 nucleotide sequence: TGTGCCACCAGCAGAGGAAACGAGAGCACAGATACGCAGTATTTT.

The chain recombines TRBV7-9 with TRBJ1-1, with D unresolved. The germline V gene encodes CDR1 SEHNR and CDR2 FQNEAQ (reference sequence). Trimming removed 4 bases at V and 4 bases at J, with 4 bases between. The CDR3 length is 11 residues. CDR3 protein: CASSSSTEAFF. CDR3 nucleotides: TGTGCCAGCAGCTCCTCCACTGAAGCTTTCTTT.

The CDR3 spells CASSYPGGEPGELFF. CDR3 sequence (DNA): TGTGCCAGCAGTTACCCCGGTGGGGAGCCCGGGGAGCTGTTTTTT. V and J are TRBV6-5 and TRBJ2-2; maybe TRBD2 (5 bases). Deletions cut 2 bases from V and 6 bases from J, with 13 bases between. From germline, CDR1 is MNHEY and CDR2 SVGAGI. The CDR3 covers 15 residues.

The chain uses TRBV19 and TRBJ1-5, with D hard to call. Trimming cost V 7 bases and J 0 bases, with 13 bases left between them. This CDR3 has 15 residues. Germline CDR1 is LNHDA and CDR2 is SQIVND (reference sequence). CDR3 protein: CASTRTGRSNQPQHF. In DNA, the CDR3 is TGTGCCAGTACCCGGACTGGTCGTAGCAATCAGCCCCAGCATTTT.

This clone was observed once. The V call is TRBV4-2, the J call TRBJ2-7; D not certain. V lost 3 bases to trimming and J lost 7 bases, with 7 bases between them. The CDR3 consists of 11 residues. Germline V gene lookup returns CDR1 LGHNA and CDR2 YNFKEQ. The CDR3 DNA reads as TGTGCCAGCAGCCAGCTCGGGGAGCAGTACTTC. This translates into CASSQLGEQYF.

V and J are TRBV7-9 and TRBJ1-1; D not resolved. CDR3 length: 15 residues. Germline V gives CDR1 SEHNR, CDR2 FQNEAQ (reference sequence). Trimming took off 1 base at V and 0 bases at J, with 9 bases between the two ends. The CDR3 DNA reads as TGTGCCAGCAGCTTAGTAGGCAGGCTGAACACTGAAGCTTTCTTT. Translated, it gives CASSLVGRLNTEAFF.

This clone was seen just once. CDR3 nucleotides: TGTGCCAGCAGTCTAACAGGGGGCGGCGAAAAACTGTTTTTT. Residues: CASSLTGGGEKLFF. The chain links TRBV7-2 to TRBJ1-4, with TRBD1 matching over 9 bases. The germline V gene encodes CDR1 SGHTA and CDR2 FQGNSA. V gave up 6 bases and J gave up 8 bases; unmatched junction bases: 7. This CDR3 has 14 amino acids.

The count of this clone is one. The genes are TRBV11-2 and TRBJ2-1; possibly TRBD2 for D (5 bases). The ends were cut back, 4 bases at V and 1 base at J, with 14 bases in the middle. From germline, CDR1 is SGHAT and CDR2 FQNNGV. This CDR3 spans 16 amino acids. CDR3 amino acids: CASSSVGSGSYNEQFF. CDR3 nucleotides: TGTGCCAGCAGCTCCGTTGGATCGGGATCCTACAATGAGCAGTTCTTC.

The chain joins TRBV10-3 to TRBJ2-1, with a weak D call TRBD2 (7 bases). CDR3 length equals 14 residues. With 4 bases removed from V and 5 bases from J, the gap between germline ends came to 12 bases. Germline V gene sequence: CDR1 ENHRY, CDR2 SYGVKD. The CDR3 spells CAISGRGADNEQFF. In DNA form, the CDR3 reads TGTGCCATCAGTGGCCGGGGGGCAGACAATGAGCAGTTCTTC.

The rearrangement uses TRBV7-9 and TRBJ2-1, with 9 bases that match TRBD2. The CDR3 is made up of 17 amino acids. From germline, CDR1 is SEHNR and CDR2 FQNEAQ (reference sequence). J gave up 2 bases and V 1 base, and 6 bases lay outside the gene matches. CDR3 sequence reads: CASSLVSLAGPYNEQFF. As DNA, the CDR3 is TGTGCCAGCAGCTTAGTAAGTCTAGCGGGACCCTACAATGAGCAGTTCTTC. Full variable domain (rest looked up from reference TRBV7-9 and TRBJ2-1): DTGVSQNPRHKITKRGQNVTFRCDPISEHNRLYWYRQTLGQGPEFLTYFQNEAQLEKSRLLSDRFSAERPKGSFSTLEIQRTEQGDSAMYLCASSLVSLAGPYNEQFFGPGTRLTVL.

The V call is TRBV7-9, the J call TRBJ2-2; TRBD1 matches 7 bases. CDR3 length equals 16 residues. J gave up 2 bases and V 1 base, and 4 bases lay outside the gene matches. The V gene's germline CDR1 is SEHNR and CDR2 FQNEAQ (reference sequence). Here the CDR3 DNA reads TGTGCCAGCAGCTTAGGGGACAGACGCAACACCGGGGAGCTGTTTTTT. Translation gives CASSLGDRRNTGELFF.

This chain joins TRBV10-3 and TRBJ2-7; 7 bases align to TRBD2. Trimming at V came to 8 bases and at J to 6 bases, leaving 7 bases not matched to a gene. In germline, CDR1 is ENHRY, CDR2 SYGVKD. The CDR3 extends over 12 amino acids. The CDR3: CAIGRENGEQYF. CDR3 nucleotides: TGTGCCATCGGGCGGGAGAACGGCGAGCAGTACTTC.

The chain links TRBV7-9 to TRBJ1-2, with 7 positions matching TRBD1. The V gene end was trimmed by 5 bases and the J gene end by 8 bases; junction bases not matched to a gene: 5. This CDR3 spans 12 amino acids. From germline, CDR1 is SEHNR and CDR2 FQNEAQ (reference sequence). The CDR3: CASSRGTDGYTF. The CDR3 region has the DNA TGTGCCAGCAGCCGCGGGACAGACGGCTACACCTTC.